This T cell receptor beta chain appears in the sequencing data of a study of blood T cell repertoires in COVID-19. For the study at large: COVID-19 samples collected from the United States, Italy and Spain covered acute and convalescent phases. The analysed material was cDNA or gDNA that came from T cells, B-cell-depleted T cells, or PBMCs.

Per the original methods: Researchers report that nucleated cell counts were estimated from reference gene primer amplification. The repertoire was sequenced with immunoSEQ multiplex PCR; TCRdb's copy has only in-frame clones and lacks some. From that table come the V and J calls and clone size; the DNA was used to work out D and trimming. This table holds 45,000 or so clones, about 90% found once. The CDR3 sequence is 14 residues long. CDR1 is MNHEY, CDR2 SVGAGI, per germline. V gave up 5 bases and J gave up 18 bases, with 23 bases separating them. This clonotype was sampled from an elderly man with acute or convalescent COVID-19. Sequencing used peripheral blood. The chain couples TRBV6-5 to TRBJ1-6, with D possibly matching TRBD1 (5 bases). The CDR3 reads CASSPTGGRGRCHF. For the CDR3, the DNA is TGTGCCAGCAGTCCAACGGGGGGAAGGGGAAGATGCCACTTT.